These T cell receptor beta chains were read from a single sample in a study of blood T cells in healthy people across ages. Each CDR3 protein gets one entry after TCRdb re-called the 5' RACE reads with MiXCR. This sample carries hundreds of thousands of distinct CDR3 sequences, roughly 41% of them seen once, and the ten largest clones take around 30%. Sequencing was performed on blood. The receptors were gathered from an elderly man in good health. CDR3s include the opening cysteine and the closing phenylalanine or tryptophan. A D gene is named only where the DNA matches it firmly. Only some rows state a clone size, as once, few, many or a class for expanded clones.

clone_size j_call d_call v_call cdr3_aa cdr3_nt
many TRBJ1-1 - TRBV29-1 CSGGWDTEAFF TGCAGCGGGGGCTGGGACACTGAAGCTTTCTTT
- TRBJ2-1 - TRBV3-1 CVSRGRIYNEQFF TGTGTCAGCAGGGGACGGATCTACAATGAGCAGTTCTTC
few TRBJ1-1 - TRBV4-2 CASSQSRQMSSFF TGTGCCAGCAGCCAATCCCGCCAAATGTCTTCTTTCTTT
few TRBJ1-4 TRBD1 TRBV6-6 CASSPRTGGEKLFF TGTGCCAGCAGCCCACGGACAGGTGGTGAAAAACTGTTTTTT
few TRBJ2-7 - TRBV4-3 CASSQETGTPSYEQYF TGCGCCAGCAGCCAAGAGACCGGGACACCCTCCTACGAGCAGTACTTC
- TRBJ1-2 - TRBV29-1 CSVEDRVPGHLGYTF TGCAGCGTTGAAGATCGCGTGCCAGGCCACTTAGGCTACACCTTC
- TRBJ2-3 - TRBV6-6 CASSYTLDIRTDTQYF TGTGCCAGCAGTTACACGCTAGATATACGCACAGATACGCAGTATTTT
few TRBJ2-6 TRBD1 TRBV4-3 CASSQERLGTAGANVLTF TGCGCCAGCAGCCAAGAACGCCTTGGGACAGCTGGGGCCAACGTCCTGACTTTC
- TRBJ1-6 - TRBV25-1 CASSPTTLGYNSPLHF TGTGCCAGCAGTCCCACCACACTGGGATATAATTCACCCCTCCACTTT
many TRBJ1-5 TRBD1 TRBV4-2 CASSQAGQGYSNQPQHF TGTGCCAGCAGCCAAGCCGGACAGGGTTATAGCAATCAGCCCCAGCATTTT
once TRBJ2-6 - TRBV29-1 CSVGWGNSGANVLTF TGCAGCGTTGGTTGGGGAAACTCTGGGGCCAACGTCCTGACTTTC
- TRBJ2-4 TRBD1 TRBV7-2 CASSWDRGVKNIQYF TGTGCCAGCAGCTGGGACAGGGGGGTCAAAAACATTCAGTACTTC
once TRBJ2-2 TRBD2 TRBV7-3 CASSLASGSLGELFF TGTGCCAGCAGCTTGGCTAGCGGGAGCCTCGGGGAGCTGTTTTTT
- TRBJ2-1 TRBD2 TRBV12-3/TRBV12-4 CAISLRGLENNEQFF TGTGCCATCAGTTTAAGGGGACTAGAAAACAATGAGCAGTTCTTC
- TRBJ2-1 - TRBV7-2 CASSFYQASGNEQFF TGTGCCAGCAGCTTCTACCAGGCTAGTGGAAATGAGCAGTTCTTC
- TRBJ1-1 - TRBV7-9 CAGSLGQNTEAFF TGTGCTGGCAGCTTGGGGCAGAACACTGAAGCTTTCTTT
- TRBJ2-5 TRBD2 TRBV7-2 CASSFDGGLETQYF TGTGCCAGCAGCTTCGACGGGGGGTTGGAGACCCAGTACTTC
- TRBJ1-1 - TRBV2 CASFSIPRNRERGNTEAFF TGTGCCAGCTTCTCCATCCCCCGTAACAGGGAGAGGGGGAACACTGAAGCTTTCTTT
few TRBJ2-5 TRBD1 TRBV25-1 CASSHQTGVRETQYF TGTGCCAGCAGTCACCAGACAGGGGTAAGAGAGACCCAGTACTTC
- TRBJ2-2 - TRBV5-1 CASSWITPGRGDTGELFF TGCGCCAGCAGCTGGATTACCCCAGGCAGGGGAGACACCGGGGAGCTGTTTTTT
- TRBJ2-5 TRBD2 TRBV5-1 CASSAGLAGGHETQYF TGCGCCAGCAGCGCGGGACTAGCGGGAGGACACGAGACCCAGTACTTC
many TRBJ2-5 TRBD1 TRBV27 CASSLRQGETQYF TGCGCCAGCAGCCTACGACAGGGGGAGACCCAGTACTTC
- TRBJ2-7 - TRBV5-1 CASSTPYEQYF TGCGCCAGCTCTACCCCCTACGAGCAGTACTTC
- TRBJ2-5 - TRBV5-1 CASSIDPMGQETQYF TGCGCCAGCAGCATAGACCCAATGGGCCAAGAGACCCAGTACTTC
- TRBJ2-7 - TRBV6-1 CASSERGSGGDNEQYF TGTGCCAGCAGTGAAAGGGGCAGTGGGGGGGACAATGAGCAGTACTTC
- TRBJ2-3 - TRBV7-2 CASRSGGFSIDTQYF TGTGCCAGCAGATCAGGGGGGTTTAGCATAGATACGCAGTATTTT
- TRBJ1-2 - TRBV3-1 CASSTTLYGYTF TGTGCCAGCAGCACTACCCTCTATGGCTACACCTTC
- TRBJ2-3 - TRBV20-1 CSADGLSRRGFSTDTQYF TGCAGTGCTGACGGACTATCGAGAAGGGGGTTTAGCACAGATACGCAGTATTTT
- TRBJ2-7 - TRBV6-5 CASSYRGKYEQYF TGTGCCAGCAGTTATCGGGGGAAATACGAGCAGTACTTC
few TRBJ2-5 TRBD2 TRBV6-2/TRBV6-3 CASRRLAGGPLQETQYF TGTGCCAGCAGACGACTAGCGGGGGGGCCCCTCCAAGAGACCCAGTACTTC
- TRBJ1-4 - TRBV29-1 CSVEVRDPLEKLFF TGCAGCGTTGAAGTCCGGGATCCCCTTGAAAAACTGTTTTTT
- TRBJ2-4 - TRBV7-2 CASSPETGHKNIQYF TGTGCCAGCAGCCCGGAAACAGGGCACAAAAACATTCAGTACTTC
- TRBJ2-7 TRBD2 TRBV6-2/TRBV6-3 CASSYSFGTSGSGEQYF TGTGCCAGCAGTTACTCGTTTGGGACTAGCGGGAGTGGTGAGCAGTACTTC
few TRBJ2-4 - TRBV20-1 CSARDTVLEDIQYF TGCAGTGCTAGAGATACCGTCCTTGAGGACATTCAGTACTTC
- TRBJ2-7 - TRBV28 CASSTIRVTDEQYF TGTGCCAGCAGTACGATCAGGGTGACGGACGAGCAGTACTTC
- TRBJ2-3 - TRBV4-1 CASSQSRDHTDTQYF TGCGCCAGCAGCCAAAGCCGGGACCACACAGATACGCAGTATTTT
many TRBJ2-7 - TRBV29-1 CSVRQGWEQYF TGCAGCGTGCGCCAGGGTTGGGAGCAGTACTTC
few TRBJ2-4 - TRBV20-1 CSASGEPGPRVNIQYF TGCAGTGCTAGTGGGGAACCGGGACCCCGGGTAAACATTCAGTACTTC
- TRBJ2-4 - TRBV3-1 CASSKNRNIQYF TGTGCCAGCAGCAAAAACAGAAACATTCAGTACTTC
few TRBJ2-3 - TRBV27 CASSSGVNTQYF TGTGCCAGCAGTTCAGGTGTGAATACGCAGTATTTT
once TRBJ2-7 - TRBV5-5 CASSLYYRAYEQYF TGTGCCAGCAGCTTGTACTACAGGGCCTACGAGCAGTACTTC
few TRBJ1-2 - TRBV20-1 CSAPLWETKTIYNYGYTF -
- TRBJ2-3 TRBD2 TRBV13 CASSPRLAEDTQYF TGTGCCAGCAGCCCTAGACTAGCGGAAGATACGCAGTATTTT
- TRBJ1-1 - TRBV18 CASSTSDNPNTEAFF TGTGCCAGCTCAACCTCCGACAATCCAAACACTGAAGCTTTCTTT
few TRBJ2-3 TRBD1 TRBV12-3/TRBV12-4 CASSNRDRGTDTQYF TGTGCCAGCAGTAACCGGGACAGGGGCACAGATACGCAGTATTTT
few TRBJ1-1 - TRBV20-1 CSARGTLGTEAFF TGCAGTGCTAGGGGGACACTGGGGACTGAAGCTTTCTTT
- TRBJ1-2 - TRBV3-1 CASSLRPPAGYGYTF TGTGCCAGCAGCCTTCGTCCCCCCGCGGGCTATGGCTACACCTTC
- TRBJ2-7 TRBD2 TRBV5-6 CASSRLAGVFYEQYF TGTGCCAGCAGTCGACTAGCGGGAGTGTTCTACGAGCAGTACTTC
many TRBJ2-1 TRBD2 TRBV2 CASSATSGNPREFF TGTGCCAGCAGTGCGACTAGCGGCAACCCTAGGGAGTTCTTC
- TRBJ2-4 - TRBV18 CASSPGTQGNIQYF TGTGCCAGCTCACCAGGGACACAAGGAAACATTCAGTACTTC
few TRBJ2-3 TRBD2 TRBV20-1 CSALNAPGGGTDTQYF TGCAGTGCTTTGAATGCGCCGGGGGGGGGCACAGATACGCAGTATTTT
many TRBJ2-3 TRBD2 TRBV6-2/TRBV6-3 CASWEGSTDTQYF TGTGCATCCTGGGAGGGTAGCACAGATACGCAGTATTTT
few TRBJ2-7 TRBD2 TRBV20-1 CSARDRSGKLYEQYF TGCAGTGCTAGGGATCGAAGCGGGAAGCTTTACGAGCAGTACTTC
- TRBJ2-2 TRBD2 TRBV9 CASSVTSGTRGTGELFF TGTGCCAGCAGCGTCACCTCCGGGACTAGAGGCACCGGGGAGCTGTTTTTT
- TRBJ2-7 TRBD2 TRBV5-5 CASSLGVAGGSGNEQYF TGTGCCAGCAGTCTTGGGGTAGCGGGGGGGTCGGGCAATGAGCAGTACTTC
few TRBJ2-5 TRBD2 TRBV7-6 CASSLATSATIRETQYF TGTGCCAGCAGCTTAGCCACTAGCGCGACAATCAGGGAGACCCAGTACTTC